This record looks at one TCR beta chain sequence and its context. Its antigen is not known. CDR1 is SGHRS and CDR2 is YFSETQ in the germline V gene. This CDR3 is 15 amino acids long. Trimming at V came to 2 bases and at J to 2 bases, leaving 3 bases not matched to a gene. The data were obtained in a study of shared clonotypes between healthy human individuals. The overall study: Each donor contributed plates that comprised three CD4 naive, three CD4 memory, two CD8 naive and one CD8 memory.

Sequencing was performed with immunoSEQ multiplex PCR; in TCRdb, only in-frame clones are kept and a portion is missing. This sample yields about 2.4 million clones, of which roughly nine tenths are seen a single time; roughly 0.13% belongs to the top ten. Broader study findings: Non-shared clonotypes had lower generation probabilities than those shared by all four donors.

Sequenced input: naive CD4+ T cells sorted from blood. Subset reported: CD45RA+ positively selected. V and J are TRBV5-1 and TRBJ2-7; 11 nucleotides align to TRBD2. The sequence was obtained from a man younger than 30 in good health. This CDR3 reads CASSFLAGGPYEQYF. The CDR3 coding sequence is TGCGCCAGCAGCTTCCTAGCGGGAGGACCCTACGAGCAGTACTTC.